Detailed here is one T cell receptor (beta chain). The target antigen is unknown. Primers: 60 Vbeta forward and 13 Jbeta reverse. The protocol was immunoSEQ multiplex PCR, while the TCRdb copy is restricted to in-frame clones and leaves out a portion. Of under 200,000 clones detected, roughly 70% appear once; the ten largest clones hold more than 1.3%. The V and J ends lost 2 bases and 7 bases, in that order; junction bases with no gene match: 11. CDR1 SGHRS and CDR2 YFSETQ come from the germline V gene. CDR3 length equals 15 residues. These data originate in a study of cytomegalovirus exposure and HLA in healthy donors. Study-level background: The study's early data release held about 85 million unique TCRs from HLA-typed donors. Study-level findings and limits: Immune exposure was documented only through CMV serostatus. A later analysis, which compared TCR beta chains of equal frequency, found the HLA-associated ones more clonally expanded.

Each donor's status was that of a healthy bone marrow donor. The gene calls are TRBV5-1 and TRBJ2-7; 8 positions agree with TRBD1. The source material was PBMCs. This receptor was taken from a girl between 5 and 17 years old in good health and CMV-seronegative. CDR3 in amino acids: CASSFDRGAAREQYF. DNA for the CDR3: TGCGCCAGCAGCTTCGACAGGGGAGCGGCTCGTGAGCAGTACTTC. The full variable domain, in which reference TRBV5-1 and TRBJ2-7 provide the parts outside the CDR3, is KAGVTQTPRYLIKTRGQQVTLSCSPISGHRSVSWYQQTPGQGLQFLFEYFSETQRNKGNFPGRFSGRQFSNSRSEMNVSTLELGDSALYLCASSFDRGAAREQYFGPGTRLTVT.